This TCR beta chain was found in a study of circulating and synovial CD4+ cells in juvenile arthritis. Findings and limits, study-wide: Circulating pathogenic-like lymphocytes shared a substantially higher fraction of CDR3 sequences with synovium than bulk blood. Deeper sequencing increased measured overlap with synovial clonotypes.

Assay: immunoSEQ multiplex PCR; the TCRdb copy retains only in-frame clones and omits some. The sample records fewer than 40,000 clones, roughly 95% being singletons. Germline V gene data show CDR1 as SGDLS and CDR2 as YYNGEE. CDR3 length equals 15 residues. V was trimmed by 3 bases and J by 2 bases, leaving 11 bases between them. Comments on this clone: Its antigen is not identified.

Patients with active juvenile idiopathic arthritis donated these samples. This receptor was identified in a human donor with juvenile idiopathic arthritis. The V and J genes are TRBV9 and TRBJ2-2; D is possibly TRBD1 (5 bases). The sample taken for sequencing was CD4+ T cells from blood. The CDR3 region is CASSEYDSNTGELFF. DNA of the CDR3: TGTGCCAGCAGCGAATATGACAGTAACACCGGGGAGCTGTTTTTT.